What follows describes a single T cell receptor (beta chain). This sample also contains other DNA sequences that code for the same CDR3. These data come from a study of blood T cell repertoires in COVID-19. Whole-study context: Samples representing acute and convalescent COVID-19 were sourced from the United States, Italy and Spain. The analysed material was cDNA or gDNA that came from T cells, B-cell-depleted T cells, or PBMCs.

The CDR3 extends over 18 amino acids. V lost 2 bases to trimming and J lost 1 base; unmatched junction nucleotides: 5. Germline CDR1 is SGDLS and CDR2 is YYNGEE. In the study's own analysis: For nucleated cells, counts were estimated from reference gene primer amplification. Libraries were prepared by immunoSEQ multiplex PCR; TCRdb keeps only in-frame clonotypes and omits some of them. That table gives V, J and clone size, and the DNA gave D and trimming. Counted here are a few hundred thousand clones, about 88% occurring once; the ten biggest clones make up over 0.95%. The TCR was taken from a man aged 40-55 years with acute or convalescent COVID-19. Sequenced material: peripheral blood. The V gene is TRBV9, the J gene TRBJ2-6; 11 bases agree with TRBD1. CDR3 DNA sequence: TGTGCCAGCAGCGTCGGACAGGGGGCTGGGTCTGGGGCCAACGTCCTGACTTTC. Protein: CASSVGQGAGSGANVLTF.